This T cell receptor beta chain was sequenced for a study of spatial heterogeneity in lung cancer (dated by TCRdb to the late 2010s). About the study as a whole: More beta-chain than alpha-chain transcripts were consistently detected, likely reflecting higher beta-chain transcript abundance. TCR alpha and beta repertoires were quantitatively compared across multiple tumor regions, matched nontumor lung and blood in non-small cell lung cancer. TCR repertoire features were related to nonsynonymous mutation counts determined by whole-exome sequencing of tumor tissue. Both alpha and beta chains were TCR-sequenced in 220 or so tumor regions, approximately 67 matched nontumor lung samples and around 50 PBMC samples obtained at surgery. In the raw uncorrected reads, each unique combination of TCR and UMI appeared more than ten times on average.

What the research found in general, with its limitations: Confirming at a functional level the hypothesis that regional TCRs recognize regional mutations was considered to require additional single-cell paired TCR alpha and beta sequencing. Ubiquitous expanded tumor TCRs were found in blood more often at tumor resection than at routine follow-up.

The sample's time point label, in plain terms: sample taken at primary tumor resection. Samples were obtained from 70 to 85 patients with early-stage, untreated non-small cell lung cancer from the lung TRACERx cohort. Without any cell sorting, TCR sequencing was performed on whole RNA extracted either from tumor and nontumor lung tissue or from cryopreserved PBMC samples. Only patients with enough RNA available from two or more tumor regions were chosen for TCR sequencing. Libraries were constructed by 5' RACE. For sequencing, a NextSeq 500 was employed. To allow correction of PCR and sequencing errors, the TCR library protocol tagged every TCR cDNA molecule with a unique molecular identifier. From the authors' description of their analysis: TCR identification, UMI-based error correction and CDR3 extraction were all carried out with Decombinator tools. TCRs above a frequency of 2 per 1,000, corresponding to the top 1% of the tumor frequency distribution, were defined as expanded. Renyi diversity was computed with the R vegan package after each repertoire had been subsampled 100 times to 5,000 TCRs. CDR3 similarity networks were built from amino acid triplet string-kernel similarity, with CDR3s being connected when pairwise similarity was above 0.82. TCRdb reran the public reads through fastp at Q25 and MiXCR, keeping productive beta chains. Records with the same CDR3 protein are collapsed into one entry carrying the most frequent genes and DNA. V and J calls and clone size were set by TCRdb, not the authors. The sample includes 9,500 to 11,000 distinct CDR3 sequences, with around 6.3% observed a single time. In total, the top ten clones hold approximately 30% of the sample.

With regard to this clonotype: Which antigen it targets is not known. It has no much larger one-base neighbor in the sample; base qualities were not kept.

Per the germline V gene (reference sequence), LNHDA is the CDR1 and SQIVND is the CDR2. The junction carries 5 bases between V and J, which are trimmed by 2 bases and 0 bases respectively. Reading from cysteine to phenylalanine, the CDR3 counts 15 amino acids. Just CDR3 DNA is preserved here, 45 bases in frame from base 1. The clonotype originates from a male donor with early-stage non-small cell lung cancer. The material was PBMCs, obtained at surgery. Recombination linked TRBV19 to TRBJ2-6, with the D segment identity uncertain. The nucleotide sequence is TGTGCCAGTAGTATATCGGGCTCTGGGGCCAACGTCCTGACTTTC. Its protein is CASSISGSGANVLTF.